This T cell receptor beta chain is from a study of T cells in Graves' hyperthyroidism and ophthalmopathy (dated by TCRdb to between 2017 and 2020). Notes on the research overall: Peripheral blood was collected at initial diagnosis, before any treatment. To identify distinguishing TCR V-J signatures, a discovery cohort of 100 patients was used, comprising under 45 with Graves' ophthalmopathy and some 60 with stable Graves' hyperthyroidism. Prospective prediction of ophthalmopathy was tested in an independent validation cohort of 18 to 20 hyperthyroidism patients and 15 to 17 patients who later progressed to ophthalmopathy. For training and testing, the roughly 97 patients in the discovery cohort were randomly divided in a 7:3 ratio. The study also compared thyroid tissue and blood T-cell repertoires from about 6 Graves' hyperthyroidism patients. After sampling, hyperthyroidism patients received methimazole starting at 30 mg daily, and ophthalmopathy patients received high-dose intravenous methylprednisolone. TCR Vbeta CDR3 sequencing of 120 to 150 peripheral blood samples (more than 40 ophthalmopathy, about 80 hyperthyroidism and some 17 progressor patients) is reported in the paper.

TCR beta CDR3 regions were amplified from RNA transcripts. The TCR CDR3 was subjected to a first round of RT-PCR using the HTBI primer set and the Qiagen OneStep RT-PCR kit. The libraries were constructed in a second round of multiplex PCR and then size-selected and purified. Sequencing of the libraries was done on an Illumina HiSeq2000 using paired-end 100 bp reads. On the study's bioinformatics: SOAPnuke was used to process the raw data, throwing out any read that contained adapters or uncalled bases, had a mean Phred below 15, or lacked an exact constant-primer or identifier match. High-quality paired reads were merged using COPE v1.2.5, and each unique nucleotide sequence was defined as a clonotype. MiTCR v1.1 was used to align clonotypes to the IMGT TRBV, TRBD and TRBJ reference segments. Only V-J combinations with frequency above 0.0001, covering 99% to 99.2% of repertoires, were analysed. A TCS score was defined as the ratio between F50 (clonal expansion) and ExV (chaos), using BLOSUM62-based TCRdist between CDR3 peptides within each V-J. Welch's t-statistics and random forest reduced just over 500 V-J features to about 12, which were used in a naive Bayes classifier (R e1071). TCRdb reanalyzed the raw reads on its own, using fastp at Q25 for trimming and MiXCR for clone calling, and kept in-frame beta chains. Rows merge per CDR3 protein into single entries with the most common DNA and genes. It is TCRdb's table, rather than the study itself, that gives the V and J calls and clone size. The sample table contains 450,000 to 550,000 distinct CDR3 sequences; only one count was recorded for roughly a quarter of them. Clones ranked in the top ten supply roughly 10% of the sample.

What the work shows at the level of the full study, not this receptor alone: In validation, the model predicted progression to ophthalmopathy with just under 71% sensitivity and about 73% specificity, a median of 6.5 months before onset. Most expanded thyroid clonotypes (frequency above 0.001) were also found in blood, which suggests that blood repertoires may mirror thyroid immune responses. Sample size was not statistically predetermined, and blinding of investigators to group allocation was not performed. A 13 V-J signature model separated ophthalmopathy from stable hyperthyroidism, with about 90% sensitivity and approximately 81% specificity in cross-validation and 80%/75% in testing.

Sequences KGHSH (CDR1) and LQKENI (CDR2) are obtained from the germline V gene. The CDR3 covers 16 residues, taking in both the cysteine and the phenylalanine. Left in the record is the CDR3 DNA by itself, 48 bases read in frame from the first base. Ophthalmopathy patients had moderately to severely active disease, Clinical Activity Score of at least 3, NOSPECS grade of at least 4, and duration under 3 months. Patients with uncontrolled infections, other autoimmune diseases, pregnancy or lactation were excluded. Diagnoses were established on the basis of clinical symptoms, serum thyroxine and TRAb, thyroid ultrasound, and orbital computed tomography. Ficoll-Paque density gradient centrifugation was used to isolate PBMCs from 10 ml of fresh peripheral blood. Total RNA was extracted with Trizol reagent, and quality was checked on an Agilent 2100 Bioanalyzer. With regard to this clonotype: Its target antigen remains unknown. A much larger clone lies one base from this, so it may be a read error.

The chain employs TRBV18 and TRBJ1-1, with TRBD1 matching 11 junction bases. Specimen: blood. The TCR comes from a woman aged 25 to 39 with Graves' ophthalmopathy. The sequence in DNA is TGTACCAGCTCAGCGGACAGGGGGCGAGGGAACACTGAAGCTTTCTTT. Translation gives CTSSADRGRGNTEAFF.